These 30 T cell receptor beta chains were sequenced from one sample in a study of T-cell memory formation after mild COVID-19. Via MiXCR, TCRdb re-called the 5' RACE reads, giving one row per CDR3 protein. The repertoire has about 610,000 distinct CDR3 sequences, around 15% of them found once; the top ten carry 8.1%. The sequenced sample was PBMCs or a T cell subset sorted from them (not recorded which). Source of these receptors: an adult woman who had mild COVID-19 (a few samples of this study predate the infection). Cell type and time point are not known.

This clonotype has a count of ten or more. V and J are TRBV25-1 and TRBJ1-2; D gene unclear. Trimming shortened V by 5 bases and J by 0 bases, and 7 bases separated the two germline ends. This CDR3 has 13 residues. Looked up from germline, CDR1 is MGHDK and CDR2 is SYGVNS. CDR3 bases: TGTGCCAGCAGTCCCATCGCTAACTATGGCTACACCTTC. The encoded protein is CASSPIANYGYTF.

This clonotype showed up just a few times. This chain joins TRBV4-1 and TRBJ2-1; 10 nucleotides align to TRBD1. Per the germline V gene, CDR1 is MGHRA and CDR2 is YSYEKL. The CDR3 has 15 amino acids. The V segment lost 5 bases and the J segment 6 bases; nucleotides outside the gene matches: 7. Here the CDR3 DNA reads TGCGCCAGCAGCTTGGGACAGGGGTGGGTCAATGAGCAGTTCTTC. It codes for CASSLGQGWVNEQFF.

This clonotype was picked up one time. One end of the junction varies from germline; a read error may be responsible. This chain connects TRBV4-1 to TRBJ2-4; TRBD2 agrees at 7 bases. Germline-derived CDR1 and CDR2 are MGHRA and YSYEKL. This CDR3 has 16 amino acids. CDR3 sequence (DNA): TGCGACAGCAGCGCGGGAGACAGCGGAGGCAAAAACATTCAGTACTTC. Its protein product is CDSSAGDSGGKNIQYF.

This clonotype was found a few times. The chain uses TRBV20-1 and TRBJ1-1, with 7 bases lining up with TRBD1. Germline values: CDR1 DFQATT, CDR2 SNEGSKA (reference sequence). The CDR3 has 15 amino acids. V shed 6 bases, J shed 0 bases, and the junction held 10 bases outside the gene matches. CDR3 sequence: CSAVGGGGVNTEAFF. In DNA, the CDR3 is TGCAGTGCGGTCGGCGGAGGGGGCGTGAACACTGAAGCTTTCTTT.

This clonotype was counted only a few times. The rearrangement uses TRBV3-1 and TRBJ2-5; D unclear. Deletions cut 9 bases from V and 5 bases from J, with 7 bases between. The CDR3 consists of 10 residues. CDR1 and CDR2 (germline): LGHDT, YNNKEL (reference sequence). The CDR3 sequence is CASLVETQYF. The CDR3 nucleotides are TGTGCCAGTCTCGTCGAGACCCAGTACTTC.

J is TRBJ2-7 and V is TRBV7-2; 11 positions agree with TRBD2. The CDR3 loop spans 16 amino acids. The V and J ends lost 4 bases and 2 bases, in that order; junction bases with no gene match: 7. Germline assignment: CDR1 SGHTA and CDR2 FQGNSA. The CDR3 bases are TGTGCCAGCAGCTCTTCTAGCGGGAGGTTGCCCTACGAGCAGTACTTC. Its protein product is CASSSSSGRLPYEQYF.

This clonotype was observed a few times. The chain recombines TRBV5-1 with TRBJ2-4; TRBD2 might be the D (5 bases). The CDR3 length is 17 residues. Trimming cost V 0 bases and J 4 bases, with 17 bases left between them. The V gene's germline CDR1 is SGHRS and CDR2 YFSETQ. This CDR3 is CASSLGEGPGIKNIQYF. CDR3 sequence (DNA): TGCGCCAGCAGCTTGGGTGAGGGCCCTGGGATAAAAAACATTCAGTACTTC.

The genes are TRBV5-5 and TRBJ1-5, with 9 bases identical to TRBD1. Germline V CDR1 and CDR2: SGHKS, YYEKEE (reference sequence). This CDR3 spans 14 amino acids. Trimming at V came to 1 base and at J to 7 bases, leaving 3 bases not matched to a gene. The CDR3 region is CASSLWTGDQPQHF. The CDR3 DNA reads TGTGCCAGCAGCTTGTGGACAGGGGACCAGCCCCAGCATTTT.

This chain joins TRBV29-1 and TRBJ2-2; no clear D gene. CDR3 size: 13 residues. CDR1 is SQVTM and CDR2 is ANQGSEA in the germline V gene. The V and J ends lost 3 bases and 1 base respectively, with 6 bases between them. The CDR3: CSVDNRNTGELFF. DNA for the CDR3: TGCAGCGTTGACAATAGGAACACCGGGGAGCTGTTTTTT.

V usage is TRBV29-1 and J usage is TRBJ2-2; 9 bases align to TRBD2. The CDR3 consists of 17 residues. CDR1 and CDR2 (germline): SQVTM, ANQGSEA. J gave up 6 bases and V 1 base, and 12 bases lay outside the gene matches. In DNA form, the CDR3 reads TGCAGCGTTGAAGCCCAGGAGCGGGAGGCGATACCCGGGGAGCTGTTTTTT. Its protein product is CSVEAQEREAIPGELFF.

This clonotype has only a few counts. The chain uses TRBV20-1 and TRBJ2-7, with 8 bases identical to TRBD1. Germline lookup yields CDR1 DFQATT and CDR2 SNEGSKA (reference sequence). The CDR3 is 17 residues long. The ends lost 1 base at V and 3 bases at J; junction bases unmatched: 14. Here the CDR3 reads CSARAPPGTGRDYEQYF. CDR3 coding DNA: TGCAGTGCTAGAGCCCCTCCCGGGACAGGACGAGACTACGAGCAGTACTTC.

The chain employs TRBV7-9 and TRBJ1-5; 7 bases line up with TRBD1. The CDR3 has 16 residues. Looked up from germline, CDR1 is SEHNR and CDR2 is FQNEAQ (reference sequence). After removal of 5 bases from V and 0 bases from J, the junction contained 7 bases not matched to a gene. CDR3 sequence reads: CASSRGTAYSNQPQHF. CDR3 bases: TGTGCCAGCAGCCGGGGGACAGCCTATAGCAATCAGCCCCAGCATTTT.

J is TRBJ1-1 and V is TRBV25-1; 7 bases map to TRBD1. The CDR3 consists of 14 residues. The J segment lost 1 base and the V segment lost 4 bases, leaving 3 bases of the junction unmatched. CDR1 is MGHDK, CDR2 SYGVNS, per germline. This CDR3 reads CASSVPGGNTEAFF. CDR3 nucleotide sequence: TGTGCCAGCAGTGTCCCAGGGGGGAACACTGAAGCTTTCTTT. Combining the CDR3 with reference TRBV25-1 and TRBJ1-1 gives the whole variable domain EADIYQTPRYLVIGTGKKITLECSQTMGHDKMYWYQQDPGMELHLIHYSYGVNSTEKGDLSSESTVSRIRTEHFPLTLESARPSHTSQYLCASSVPGGNTEAFFGQGTRLTVV.

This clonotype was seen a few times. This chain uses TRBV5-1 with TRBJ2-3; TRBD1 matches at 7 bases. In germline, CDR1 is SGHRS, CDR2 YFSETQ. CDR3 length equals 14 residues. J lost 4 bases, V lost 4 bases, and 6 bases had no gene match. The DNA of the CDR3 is TGCGCCAGCAGCGGGGGACAGCCCCCAGATACGCAGTATTTT. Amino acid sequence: CASSGGQPPDTQYF. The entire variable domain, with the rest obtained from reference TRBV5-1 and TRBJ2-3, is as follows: KAGVTQTPRYLIKTRGQQVTLSCSPISGHRSVSWYQQTPGQGLQFLFEYFSETQRNKGNFPGRFSGRQFSNSRSEMNVSTLELGDSALYLCASSGGQPPDTQYFGPGTRLTVL.

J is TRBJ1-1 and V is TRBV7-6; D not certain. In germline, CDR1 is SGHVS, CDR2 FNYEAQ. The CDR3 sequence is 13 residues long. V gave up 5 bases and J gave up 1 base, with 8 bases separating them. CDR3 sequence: CASSLKENTEAFF. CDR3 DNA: TGTGCCAGCAGCCTCAAAGAGAACACTGAAGCTTTCTTT.

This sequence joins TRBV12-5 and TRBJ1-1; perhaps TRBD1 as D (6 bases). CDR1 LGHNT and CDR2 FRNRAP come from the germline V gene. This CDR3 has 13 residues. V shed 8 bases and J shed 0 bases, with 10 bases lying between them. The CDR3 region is CASWGQVNTEAFF. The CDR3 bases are TGTGCTAGTTGGGGGCAGGTGAACACTGAAGCTTTCTTT.

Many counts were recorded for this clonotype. The CDR3 sequence is CASRLAGPGEQYF. The CDR3 region has the DNA TGCGCCAGCAGACTAGCGGGGCCGGGAGAGCAGTACTTC. The J gene is TRBJ2-7, the V gene TRBV5-1; 10 nucleotides match TRBD2. Germline V lookup: CDR1 SGHRS, CDR2 YFSETQ. This CDR3 spans 13 amino acids. Trimming cost V 5 bases and J 7 bases; bases outside gene matches: 6. Complete variable domain (other parts from reference TRBV5-1 and TRBJ2-7): KAGVTQTPRYLIKTRGQQVTLSCSPISGHRSVSWYQQTPGQGLQFLFEYFSETQRNKGNFPGRFSGRQFSNSRSEMNVSTLELGDSALYLCASRLAGPGEQYFGPGTRLTVT.

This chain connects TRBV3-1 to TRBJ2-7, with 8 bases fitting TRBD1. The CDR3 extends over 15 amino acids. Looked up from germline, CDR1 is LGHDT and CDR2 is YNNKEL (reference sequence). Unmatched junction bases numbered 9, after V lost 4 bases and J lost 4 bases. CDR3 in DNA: TGTGCCAGCAGCCTGCGACAGGGGAGAGGGTACGAGCAGTACTTC. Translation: CASSLRQGRGYEQYF.

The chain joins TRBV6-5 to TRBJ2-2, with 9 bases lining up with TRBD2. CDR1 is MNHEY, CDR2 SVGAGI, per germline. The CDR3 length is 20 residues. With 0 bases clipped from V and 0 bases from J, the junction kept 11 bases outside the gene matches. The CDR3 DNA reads TGTGCCAGCAGTTACTCGAAGACTAGCGGCAGTTACCCGAACACCGGGGAGCTGTTTTTT. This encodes CASSYSKTSGSYPNTGELFF.

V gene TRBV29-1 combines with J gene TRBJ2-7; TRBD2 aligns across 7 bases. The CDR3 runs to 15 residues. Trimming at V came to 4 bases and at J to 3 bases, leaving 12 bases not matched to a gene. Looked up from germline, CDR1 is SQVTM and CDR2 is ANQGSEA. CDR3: CSVGLVGRRGYEQYF. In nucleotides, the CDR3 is TGCAGCGTTGGACTAGTCGGGAGGAGGGGCTACGAGCAGTACTTC.

CDR3 protein: CASSLVDTQKTQYF. CDR3 DNA: TGTGCCAGCAGCTTAGTGGACACGCAGAAGACCCAGTACTTC. The chain joins TRBV7-9 to TRBJ2-5; D possibly corresponds to TRBD1 (5 bases). Germline loops: CDR1 SEHNR, CDR2 FQNEAQ (reference sequence). Trimming took off 1 base at V and 6 bases at J, with 12 bases between the two ends. The CDR3 consists of 14 residues.

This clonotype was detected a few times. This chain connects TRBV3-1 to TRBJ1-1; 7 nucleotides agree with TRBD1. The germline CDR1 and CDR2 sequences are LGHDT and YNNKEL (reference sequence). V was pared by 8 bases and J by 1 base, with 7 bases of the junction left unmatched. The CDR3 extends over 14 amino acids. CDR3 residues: CASRPDRRNTEAFF. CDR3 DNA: TGTGCCAGCCGTCCGGACAGGAGGAACACTGAAGCTTTCTTT.

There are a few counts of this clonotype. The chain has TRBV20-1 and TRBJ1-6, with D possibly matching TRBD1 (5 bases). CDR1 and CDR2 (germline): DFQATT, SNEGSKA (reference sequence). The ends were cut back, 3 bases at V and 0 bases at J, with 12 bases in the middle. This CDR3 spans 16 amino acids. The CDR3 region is CSARGWGSSYNSPLHF. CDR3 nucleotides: TGCAGTGCTAGGGGGTGGGGGAGCTCCTATAATTCACCCCTCCACTTT.

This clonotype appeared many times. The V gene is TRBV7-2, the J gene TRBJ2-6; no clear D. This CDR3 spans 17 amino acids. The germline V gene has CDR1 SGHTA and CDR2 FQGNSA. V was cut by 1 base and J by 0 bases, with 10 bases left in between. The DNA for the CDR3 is TGTGCCAGCAGCTTAGTTGGCAGTTACTCTGGGGCCAACGTCCTGACTTTC. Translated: CASSLVGSYSGANVLTF.

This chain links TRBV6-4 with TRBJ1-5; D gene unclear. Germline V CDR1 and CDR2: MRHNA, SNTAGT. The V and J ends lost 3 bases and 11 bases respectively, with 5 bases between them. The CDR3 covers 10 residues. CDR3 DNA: TGTGCCAGCAGTGAGTCAGCCCAGCATTTT. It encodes CASSESAQHF.

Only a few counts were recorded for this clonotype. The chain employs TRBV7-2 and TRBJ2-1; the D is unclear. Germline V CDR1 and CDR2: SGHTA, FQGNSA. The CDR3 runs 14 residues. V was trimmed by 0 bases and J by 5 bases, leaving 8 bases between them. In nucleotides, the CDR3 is TGTGCCAGCAGCTTAGCGGCCAGTCACAATGAGCAGTTCTTC. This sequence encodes CASSLAASHNEQFF.

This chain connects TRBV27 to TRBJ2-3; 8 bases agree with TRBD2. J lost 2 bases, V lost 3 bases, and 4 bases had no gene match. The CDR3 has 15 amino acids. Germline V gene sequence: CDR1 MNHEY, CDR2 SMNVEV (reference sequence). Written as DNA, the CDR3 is TGTGCCAGCAGTTTTGTAGCGGGAACCACAGATACGCAGTATTTT. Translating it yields CASSFVAGTTDTQYF.

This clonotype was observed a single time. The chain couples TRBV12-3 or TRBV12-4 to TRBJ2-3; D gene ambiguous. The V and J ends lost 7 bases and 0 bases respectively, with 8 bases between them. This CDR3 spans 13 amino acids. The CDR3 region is CASMVDSTDTQYF. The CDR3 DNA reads TGTGCCAGCATGGTGGATAGCACAGATACGCAGTATTTT.

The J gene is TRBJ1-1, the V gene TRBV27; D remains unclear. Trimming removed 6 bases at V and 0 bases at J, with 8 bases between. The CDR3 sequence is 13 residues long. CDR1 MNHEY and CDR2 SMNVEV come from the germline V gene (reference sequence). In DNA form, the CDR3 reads TGTGCCAGCAGGCCTCAGATGAACACTGAAGCTTTCTTT. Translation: CASRPQMNTEAFF.

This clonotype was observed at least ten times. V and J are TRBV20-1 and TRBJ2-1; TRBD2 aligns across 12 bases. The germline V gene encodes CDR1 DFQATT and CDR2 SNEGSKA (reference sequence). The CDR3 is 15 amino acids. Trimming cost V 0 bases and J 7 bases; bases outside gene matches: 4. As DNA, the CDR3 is TGCAGTGCTAGAGATGCTAGCGGGAGGGCGAATGAGCAGTTCTTC. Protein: CSARDASGRANEQFF.